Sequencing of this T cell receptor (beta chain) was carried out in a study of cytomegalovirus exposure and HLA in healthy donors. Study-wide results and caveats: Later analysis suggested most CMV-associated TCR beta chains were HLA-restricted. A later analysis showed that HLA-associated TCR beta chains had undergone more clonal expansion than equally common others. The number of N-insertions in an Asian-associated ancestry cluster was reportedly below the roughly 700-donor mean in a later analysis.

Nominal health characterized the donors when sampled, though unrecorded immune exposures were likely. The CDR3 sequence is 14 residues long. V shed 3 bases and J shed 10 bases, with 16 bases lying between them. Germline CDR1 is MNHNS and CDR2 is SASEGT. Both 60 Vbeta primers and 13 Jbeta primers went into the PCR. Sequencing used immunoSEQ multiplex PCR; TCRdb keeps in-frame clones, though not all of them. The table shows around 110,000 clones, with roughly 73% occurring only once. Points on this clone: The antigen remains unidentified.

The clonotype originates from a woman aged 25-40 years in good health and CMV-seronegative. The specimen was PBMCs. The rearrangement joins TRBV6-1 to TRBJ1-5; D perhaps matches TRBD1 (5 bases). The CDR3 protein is CASSDLQAQSPQHF. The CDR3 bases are TGTGCCAGCAGTGACTTACAGGCCCAAAGCCCCCAGCATTTT.